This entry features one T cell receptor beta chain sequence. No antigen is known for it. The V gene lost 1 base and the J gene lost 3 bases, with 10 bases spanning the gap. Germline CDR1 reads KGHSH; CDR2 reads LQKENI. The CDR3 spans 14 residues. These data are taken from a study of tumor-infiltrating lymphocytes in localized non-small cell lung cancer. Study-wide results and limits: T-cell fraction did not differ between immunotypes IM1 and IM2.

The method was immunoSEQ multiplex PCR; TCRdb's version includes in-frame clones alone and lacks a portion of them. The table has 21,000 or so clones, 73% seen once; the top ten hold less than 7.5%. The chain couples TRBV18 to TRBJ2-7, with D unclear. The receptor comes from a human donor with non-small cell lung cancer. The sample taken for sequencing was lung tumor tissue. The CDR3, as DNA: TGTGCCAGCTCACCACAAGACTCGGGCTACGAGCAGTACTTC. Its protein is CASSPQDSGYEQYF.